This T cell receptor beta chain was profiled in a study of patients and donors after allogeneic stem cell transplantation. This CDR3 has 16 amino acids. V lost 0 bases to trimming and J lost 0 bases, with 13 bases between them. CDR1 and CDR2 from the germline V gene are DFQATT and SNEGSKA (reference sequence). TCRdb recomputed calls from the RT-PCR reads with MiXCR, one row per CDR3 protein. The repertoire holds 410,000 or so distinct CDR3 sequences, approximately 16% seen once, with 7.2% in the top ten. This chain links TRBV20-1 with TRBJ2-3, with D hard to call. This clonotype originated in a human donor who was either an allogeneic HSCT recipient or a stem cell or donor lymphocyte infusion donor (not recorded which). It is not recorded whose cells these are; they may come from a transplant donor. Material for sequencing was blood, either unsorted or a sorted T cell fraction (not recorded which). The CDR3 nucleotides are TGCAGTGCTAGAGATCCTGGCAGGCGTAGCACAGATACGCAGTATTTT. Residues: CSARDPGRRSTDTQYF.